Given below is one TCR beta chain in context. The target antigen is unknown. This sample is drawn from a study of vaccination effects on CD4 cells after COVID-19. Between days 10 and 11 of culture, CD4+ T cells were separated out. Germline V gene data show CDR1 as LGHDT and CDR2 as YNNKEL (reference sequence). This CDR3 contains 17 residues. V lost 0 bases and J lost 1; bases outside the gene matches: 5. Using immunoSEQ multiplex PCR, the repertoire was profiled, and TCRdb retains in-frame clones only, with some absent. Here the sample spans tens of thousands of clones, around 80% being singletons. The chain employs TRBV3-1 (or the pseudogene TRBV3-2) and TRBJ2-3; 9 bases are shared with TRBD2. The sample in question was CD4+ T cells from PBMCs cultured without peptide, obtained before COVID-19 vaccination. This clonotype was sampled from a human donor who received a COVID-19 vaccine. This chain's CDR3 is CASSQDRRLAGTDTQYF. The CDR3 DNA sequence: TGTGCCAGCAGCCAAGATCGAAGACTAGCGGGCACAGATACGCAGTATTTT.